The 23 T cell receptor beta chains below come from one sample, sequenced in a study of identical twins. TCRdb re-derived calls from the 5' RACE reads in MiXCR, one entry per CDR3 protein. The data hold around 490,000 distinct CDR3 sequences, with around 24% observed a single time. These data also formed part of another study, on yellow fever vaccine responses in identical twins.

Sequences were obtained from CD4+ T cells sorted from blood. The receptor set was obtained from a woman in her late teens or twenties in good health.

The CDR3 is CASSFAGSSYNEQFF. CDR3 nucleotide sequence: TGCGCCAGCAGCTTTGCCGGGAGCTCCTACAATGAGCAGTTCTTC. This chain connects TRBV5-1 to TRBJ2-1; maybe TRBD2 (6 bases). CDR1 and CDR2 (germline): SGHRS, YFSETQ. CDR3 length equals 15 residues. V dropped 2 bases and J dropped 0 bases, with 9 bases sitting between them.

This chain joins TRBV9 and TRBJ2-1; D might be TRBD2 (6 bases). The CDR3 consists of 14 residues. V lost 3 bases, J lost 5 bases, and 12 bases lay in between. Germline CDR1 reads SGDLS; CDR2 reads YYNGEE. The CDR3 loop reads CASSARTTHNEQFF. CDR3 nucleotide sequence: TGTGCCAGCAGCGCCAGGACTACCCACAATGAGCAGTTCTTC. The whole variable domain, filled in from reference TRBV9 and TRBJ2-1, reads DSGVTQTPKHLITATGQRVTLRCSPRSGDLSVYWYQQSLDQGLQFLIQYYNGEERAKGNILERFSAQQFPDLHSELNLSSLELGDSALYFCASSARTTHNEQFFGPGTRLTVL.

There are a few counts of this clonotype. The chain recombines TRBV12-3 or TRBV12-4 with TRBJ2-4; the match to TRBD2 covers 11 bases. The CDR3 length is 17 residues. The trim removed 6 bases at V and 0 bases at J, leaving 7 bases unmatched. Written as DNA, the CDR3 is TGTGCCAGCAGCACCACTAGCGGGGGAATAGCCAAAAACATTCAGTACTTC. As protein: CASSTTSGGIAKNIQYF.

This clonotype was counted at least ten times. V gene TRBV10-2 combines with J gene TRBJ2-3; TRBD2 matches 8 bases. This CDR3 spans 15 amino acids. V shed 3 bases, J shed 0 bases, and the junction held 2 bases outside the gene matches. Germline CDR1 and CDR2: WSHSY and SAAADI. The CDR3 reads CASSDGGRSTDTQYF. CDR3 DNA: TGCGCCAGCAGTGACGGCGGGAGGAGCACAGATACGCAGTATTTT.

This clonotype was picked up a small number of times. This chain uses TRBV14 with TRBJ2-1; 10 bases agree with TRBD2. The germline gives CDR1 SGHDN, CDR2 FVKESK. The length of the CDR3 is 17 residues. V lost 0 bases, J lost 8 bases, and 10 bases stayed unmatched. CDR3 region: CASSQDKLAGHSDEQFF. As DNA, the CDR3 is TGTGCCAGCAGCCAAGATAAACTAGCGGGGCACTCAGATGAGCAGTTCTTC.

The chain links TRBV12-3 or TRBV12-4 to TRBJ2-4; 11 positions agree with TRBD2. The CDR3 loop spans 17 amino acids. Losses at the gene ends were 4 bases for V and 3 bases for J; bases not matched to a gene: 8. DNA for the CDR3: TGTGCCAGCAGTTCCTCCAGGACTAGCGGGCGCAAAAACATTCAGTACTTC. Residues: CASSSSRTSGRKNIQYF.

This clonotype turned up a few times. The chain is built from TRBV2 and TRBJ2-3, with D possibly called TRBD1 or TRBD2 (6 bases each). In germline, CDR1 is SNHLY, CDR2 FYNNEI. The CDR3 is made up of 15 amino acids. Between the trimmed V and J ends, which lost 4 bases and 1 base, there was a span of 12 bases. CDR3 DNA sequence: TGTGCCAGCAGTGGGTGGGGGGCTGGCACAGATACGCAGTATTTT. Amino acids: CASSGWGAGTDTQYF.

The chain carries TRBV4-1 and TRBJ2-2; no firm D call. This CDR3 comprises 13 residues. The V gene's germline CDR1 is MGHRA and CDR2 YSYEKL. V was trimmed by 5 bases and J by 4 bases, leaving 8 bases between them. In DNA, the CDR3 is TGCGCCAGCAGCGTCCACATCACCGGGGAGCTGTTTTTT. This codes for CASSVHITGELFF.

This clonotype was seen more than once but under ten times. The chain combines TRBV20-1 with TRBJ2-2; 8 positions match TRBD1. CDR3 size: 14 residues. V trimming: 6 bases; J trimming: 9 bases; junction bases outside the gene matches: 12. The germline gives CDR1 DFQATT, CDR2 SNEGSKA (reference sequence). CDR3 amino acids: CSATGQGEGWELFF. The CDR3 DNA follows: TGCAGTGCCACCGGACAGGGAGAGGGTTGGGAGCTGTTTTTT.

The chain carries TRBV11-1 and TRBJ2-1; D is unresolved. V gave up 1 base and J gave up 6 bases, with 13 bases separating them. The CDR3 contains 15 residues. Germline assignment: CDR1 SGHAT and CDR2 FQDESV (reference sequence). The CDR3 is CASSLEGPQLNEQFF. The DNA of the CDR3 is TGTGCCAGCAGCTTAGAAGGACCGCAACTCAATGAGCAGTTCTTC.

The V gene is TRBV12-3 or TRBV12-4, the J gene TRBJ2-5, with 9 bases aligning to TRBD2. This CDR3 is built from 14 residues. The J segment lost 4 bases and the V segment lost 6 bases, leaving 6 bases of the junction unmatched. In DNA, the CDR3 is TGTGCCAGCAGCTATAGCGGGAGCGGAGAGACCCAGTACTTC. Translating gives CASSYSGSGETQYF.

This clonotype showed up just a few times. This sequence joins TRBV20-1 and TRBJ1-1; no clear D. The CDR3 has 13 amino acids. The V end lost 0 bases, the J end lost 1 base, and 6 bases lay between the germline ends. Germline CDR1 DFQATT, CDR2 SNEGSKA (reference sequence). The CDR3 region has the DNA TGCAGTGCTAGAGACCACAGGAACACTGAAGCTTTCTTT. It is translated as CSARDHRNTEAFF.

The chain couples TRBV6-2 or TRBV6-3 to TRBJ1-5; possibly TRBD1 for D (5 bases). V lost 7 bases and J 3 bases, leaving 25 bases between the germline ends. The CDR3 length is 18 residues. Germline CDR1 is MNHEY and CDR2 is SVGEGT. The CDR3 coding sequence is TGTGCCAGCAAGTCCCCAGGGACGACCTCTTTCCTCAATCAGCCCCAGCATTTT. Protein sequence: CASKSPGTTSFLNQPQHF.

The chain carries TRBV7-3 and TRBJ2-1; D might be TRBD1 or TRBD2, each matching 5 bases. The CDR3 is 15 amino acids. The V gene's germline CDR1 is SGHTA and CDR2 FQGTGA. V shed 5 bases and J shed 0 bases, with 11 bases lying between them. As DNA, the CDR3 is TGTGCCAGCAGCCCCCGGGACGCCTCCTACAATGAGCAGTTCTTC. Its protein is CASSPRDASYNEQFF.

This chain links TRBV28 with TRBJ2-5; tentative D call: TRBD2 (5 bases). The germline V and J ends were trimmed by 3 bases and 2 bases, with 10 bases remaining between them. CDR1 and CDR2 (germline): MDHEN, SYDVKM. This CDR3 contains 14 residues. The CDR3 coding sequence is TGTGCCAGCAGTTTGATGGACTTTCAAGAGACCCAGTACTTC. Its translation: CASSLMDFQETQYF.

The chain is built from TRBV11-2 and TRBJ2-3; 9 bases line up with TRBD2. Germline V gene sequence: CDR1 SGHAT, CDR2 FQNNGV. This CDR3 spans 16 amino acids. J gave up 5 bases and V 5 bases, and 11 bases lay outside the gene matches. CDR3 coding DNA: TGTGCCAGCAGCCCAGCCGCGGGAGCGGGGGGAGATACGCAGTATTTT. It specifies CASSPAAGAGGDTQYF.

V and J are TRBV6-1 and TRBJ2-3, with 9 bases matching TRBD2. The CDR3 loop spans 14 amino acids. CDR1 MNHNS and CDR2 SASEGT come from the germline V gene. V shed 5 bases, J shed 4 bases, and the junction held 4 bases outside the gene matches. The CDR3 nucleotides are TGTGCCAGCAGTCGCGGGAGGGCCGCAGATACGCAGTATTTT. Encoded protein: CASSRGRAADTQYF.

J is TRBJ2-1 and V is TRBV18; 9 positions agree with TRBD1. The CDR3 runs 15 residues. V was pared by 3 bases and J by 4 bases, with 4 bases of the junction left unmatched. Germline V lookup: CDR1 KGHSH, CDR2 LQKENI. For the CDR3, the DNA is TGTGCCAGCTCACCCAGGACAGGGGATTACAATGAGCAGTTCTTC. Translation gives CASSPRTGDYNEQFF.

The rearrangement joins TRBV5-1 to TRBJ2-1, with 16 positions matching TRBD2. The J segment lost 8 bases and the V segment lost 1 base, leaving 6 bases of the junction unmatched. CDR1 is SGHRS, CDR2 YFSETQ, per germline. There are 17 residues in the CDR3. The CDR3 here is CASSLTGTSGRAHEQFF. CDR3 nucleotide sequence: TGCGCCAGCAGCTTGACCGGGACTAGCGGGAGGGCCCATGAGCAGTTCTTC.

This clonotype was observed a few times. The V gene is TRBV28, the J gene TRBJ2-6; 7 bases map to TRBD1. J lost 4 bases, V lost 8 bases, and 5 bases had no gene match. The CDR3 consists of 14 residues. CDR1 is MDHEN and CDR2 is SYDVKM in the germline V gene. The DNA of the CDR3 is TGTGCCAGCTCCGGGACAGCCGGGGCCAACGTCCTGACTTTC. Protein sequence: CASSGTAGANVLTF.

The V gene is TRBV6-1, the J gene TRBJ2-5; TRBD2 agrees at 13 bases. Trimming cost V 5 bases and J 5 bases; bases outside gene matches: 5. Germline V gene sequence: CDR1 MNHNS, CDR2 SASEGT. CDR3 length: 15 residues. The CDR3 nucleotides are TGTGCCAGCAGTAAGGGACTAGCGGGGCAGGAGACCCAGTACTTC. Encoded protein: CASSKGLAGQETQYF.

This clonotype turned up a few times. The J gene is TRBJ1-2, the V gene TRBV12-3 or TRBV12-4; D is unclear. The CDR3 runs to 13 residues. Trimming cost V 3 bases and J 4 bases, with 9 bases left between them. In DNA form, the CDR3 reads TGTGCCAGCAGTTTGCCAGTCCTCTATGGCTACACCTTC. Its translation: CASSLPVLYGYTF.

This clonotype was found a few times. The chain carries TRBV5-1 and TRBJ2-1, with D uncertain. The CDR3 has 17 amino acids. Deletions cut 4 bases from V and 7 bases from J, with 24 bases between. The germline CDR1 and CDR2 sequences are SGHRS and YFSETQ. CDR3: CASSPLDRGKGYNEQFF. CDR3 coding DNA: TGCGCCAGCAGCCCGCTGGATCGTGGGAAAGGGTATAATGAGCAGTTCTTC.